One sample yielded the 18 T cell receptor beta chains listed below, sequenced in a study of ipilimumab plus nivolumab after autologous stem cell transplantation. The table came from immunoSEQ multiplex PCR; TCRdb's copy has only in-frame clones and leaves some out. The sample carries about 17,000 clones, around four fifths recorded once. Specimen: PBMCs, collected in a trial of ipilimumab plus nivolumab as post-transplant consolidation. Every receptor here comes from a male donor with diffuse large B-cell lymphoma.

The chain uses TRBV7-8 and TRBJ2-3; D gene uncertain. This CDR3 has 16 residues. The V gene lost 3 bases and the J gene lost 1 base, with 14 bases spanning the gap. CDR1 SGHVS and CDR2 FQNEAQ come from the germline V gene. Here the CDR3 reads CASSLVPLGGTDTQYF. The CDR3, as DNA: TGTGCCAGCAGCTTGGTACCACTTGGGGGCACAGATACGCAGTATTTT.

In regard to this clone: This sample also contains other DNA sequences that code for the same CDR3. The chain combines TRBV7-9 with TRBJ2-5; D gene uncertain. The V end lost 0 bases, the J end lost 4 bases, and 0 bases lay between the germline ends. This CDR3 spans 11 amino acids. The germline gives CDR1 SEHNR, CDR2 FQNEAQ (reference sequence). CDR3 DNA: TGTGCCAGCAGCTTAGCAGAGACCCAGTACTTC. Encoded protein: CASSLAETQYF.

The CDR3 coding sequence is TGTGCCAGCAGCCCCATGTATGAGCAGTTCTTC. This gives the protein CASSPMYEQFF. The chain uses TRBV28 and TRBJ2-1; D is unclear. The germline V gene has CDR1 MDHEN and CDR2 SYDVKM. V was pared by 6 bases and J by 8 bases, with 8 bases between. The length of the CDR3 is 11 residues.

The genes are TRBV4-1 and TRBJ2-3, with TRBD2 matching over 8 bases. This CDR3 region has 18 residues. Germline CDR1 and CDR2: MGHRA and YSYEKL. With V trimmed by 4 bases and J by 7 bases, 19 bases remained unmatched. The CDR3 here is CASSLRGLSGILRNTQYF. The CDR3, as DNA: TGCGCCAGCAGCCTCCGCGGACTTAGCGGGATACTTCGGAATACGCAGTATTTT.

The V and J genes are TRBV4-1 and TRBJ1-3, with no clear D. V lost 2 bases and J 0 bases, leaving 11 bases between the germline ends. Germline V gene data show CDR1 as MGHRA and CDR2 as YSYEKL. There are 16 residues in the CDR3. The CDR3 region is CASSQLPPRSGNTIYF. DNA for the CDR3: TGCGCCAGCAGCCAATTACCACCTCGCTCTGGAAACACCATATATTTT.

V gene TRBV2 combines with J gene TRBJ2-7; D may match TRBD1 or TRBD2 (5 bases each). In germline, CDR1 is SNHLY, CDR2 FYNNEI. The CDR3 totals 15 residues. Trimming removed 7 bases at V and 2 bases at J, with 18 bases between. The CDR3 region is CASTLSGTSPYEQYF. The CDR3 DNA sequence: TGTGCCAGCACCCTATCCGGGACCTCTCCCTACGAGCAGTACTTC.

This sequence joins TRBV19 and TRBJ2-2, with 8 bases aligning to TRBD1. Trimming at V came to 9 bases and at J to 3 bases, leaving 9 bases not matched to a gene. Germline assignment: CDR1 LNHDA and CDR2 SQIVND (reference sequence). CDR3 length: 15 amino acids. This chain's CDR3 is CASRLATGDTGELFF. Here the CDR3 DNA reads TGTGCCAGCCGCCTAGCGACAGGGGACACCGGGGAGCTGTTTTTT. Using reference TRBV19 and TRBJ2-2 for the parts outside the CDR3, the full variable domain is DGGITQSPKYLFRKEGQNVTLSCEQNLNHDAMYWYRQDPGQGLRLIYYSQIVNDFQKGDIAEGYSVSREKKESFPLTVTSAQKNPTAFYLCASRLATGDTGELFFGEGSRLTVL.

This clone occurred a few times. V usage is TRBV23-1 and J usage is TRBJ1-4; TRBD1 matches 8 bases. TRBV23-1 is labeled an ORF, and its function is uncertain. The trim removed 2 bases at V and 6 bases at J, leaving 8 bases unmatched. The CDR3 has 16 amino acids. Written as DNA, the CDR3 is TGCGCCAGCAGTCAAGATTCGGACAGGGTGGATGAAAAACTGTTTTTT. Protein sequence: CASSQDSDRVDEKLFF.

This chain joins TRBV30 and TRBJ1-4; perhaps TRBD1 as D (5 bases). The CDR3 has 13 residues. Germline assignment: CDR1 GTSNPN and CDR2 SVGIG (reference sequence). CDR3 sequence: CASQGPFNEKLFF. The CDR3 region has the DNA TGTGCGTCCCAGGGCCCTTTCAATGAAAAACTGTTTTTT.

Here the CDR3 DNA reads TGTGCCAGCAGCGTCAACGGGATCTTGATCACCGGGGAGCTGTTTTTT. It translates to CASSVNGILITGELFF. The chain is built from TRBV9 and TRBJ2-2, with a possible D match to TRBD2 (5 bases). CDR3 length: 16 amino acids. The germline V and J ends were trimmed by 2 bases and 4 bases, with 15 bases remaining between them. Per germline, CDR1 SGDLS and CDR2 YYNGEE. The entire variable domain, with the rest obtained from reference TRBV9 and TRBJ2-2, is as follows: DSGVTQTPKHLITATGQRVTLRCSPRSGDLSVYWYQQSLDQGLQFLIQYYNGEERAKGNILERFSAQQFPDLHSELNLSSLELGDSALYFCASSVNGILITGELFFGEGSRLTVL.

Concerning this clone: At one end the junction does not follow the germline gene, possibly because of a read error. The chain combines TRBV7-2 with TRBJ1-2; D not resolved. The CDR3 loop spans 13 amino acids. Per the germline V gene, CDR1 is SGHTA and CDR2 is FQGNSA. The CDR3 spells CASSQEGVVGYTF. CDR3 nucleotide sequence: TGCGCCAGCAGCCAAGAGGGTGTGGTTGGCTACACCTTC. Supplemented by reference TRBV7-2 and TRBJ1-2, the full variable domain reads GAGVSQSPSNKVTEKGKDVELRCDPISGHTALYWYRQSLGQGLEFLIYFQGNSAPDKSGLPSDRFSAERTGGSVSTLTIQRTQQEDSAVYLCASSQEGVVGYTFGSGTRLTVV.

The chain links TRBV4-1 to TRBJ2-5; 14 positions agree with TRBD2. Losses at the gene ends were 4 bases for V and 5 bases for J; bases not matched to a gene: 9. Germline V gene data show CDR1 as MGHRA and CDR2 as YSYEKL. The CDR3 covers 17 residues. In DNA, the CDR3 is TGCGCCAGCAGCCCGGGGACTAGCGGGAGACTGTTGGAGACCCAGTACTTC. Protein product: CASSPGTSGRLLETQYF.

This chain joins TRBV4-1 and TRBJ1-1, with 7 bases matching TRBD1. Germline CDR1 and CDR2: MGHRA and YSYEKL. The CDR3 runs 17 residues. The V and J ends lost 0 bases and 1 base, in that order; junction bases with no gene match: 8. For the CDR3, the DNA is TGCGCCAGCAGCCAAGACAGTCTGGGACAGACGAACACTGAAGCTTTCTTT. It yields the protein CASSQDSLGQTNTEAFF.

This clone appeared once. The rearrangement links TRBV19 to TRBJ2-7; no firm D call. Trimming cost V 3 bases and J 0 bases, with 6 bases left between them. There are 13 residues in the CDR3. CDR1 and CDR2 (germline): LNHDA, SQIVND (reference sequence). In nucleotides, the CDR3 is TGTGCCAGTAGTATTTCAGTCTCCTACGAGCAGTACTTC. Translation: CASSISVSYEQYF.

The sample holds one count of this clone. The J gene is TRBJ2-3, the V gene TRBV29-1, with D hard to call. The CDR3 consists of 12 residues. V was shortened by 0 bases and J by 4 bases, with 5 bases between the two germline ends. CDR1 SQVTM and CDR2 ANQGSEA come from the germline V gene. CDR3 sequence (DNA): TGCAGCGTTGAAGAGGGCGCAGATACGCAGTATTTT. It codes for CSVEEGADTQYF.

V and J are TRBV10-3 and TRBJ2-7; 8 positions agree with TRBD2. The germline V gene encodes CDR1 ENHRY and CDR2 SYGVKD. With V trimmed by 0 bases and J by 3 bases, 10 bases remained unmatched. This CDR3 spans 17 amino acids. Here the CDR3 DNA reads TGTGCCATCAGTGAGTCACGGGTTGGCGGGGGGTTCTACGAGCAGTACTTC. Its translation is CAISESRVGGGFYEQYF.

The chain links TRBV6-1 to TRBJ2-3; D is undetermined. The CDR3 is 13 amino acids. Germline CDR1 is MNHNS and CDR2 is SASEGT. Trimming took 10 bases from V and 6 from J, leaving 17 bases between them. The CDR3 nucleotides are TGTGCCACCTCCGGGCCAACCTGGGATACGCAGTATTTT. Its translation is CATSGPTWDTQYF.

Here the CDR3 reads CASSLASYGYTF. The CDR3 DNA sequence: TGTGCCAGCAGCTTGGCCAGCTATGGCTACACCTTC. The chain is built from TRBV5-8 and TRBJ1-2; no clear D gene. Germline-derived CDR1 and CDR2 are SGHTS and YDEGEE. V dropped 0 bases and J dropped 4 bases, with 4 bases sitting between them. CDR3 size: 12 residues.